The 5 T cell receptor beta chains presented below share a single source sample, sequenced in a study of CD8 T cells in ankylosing spondylitis. Study-wide results and caveats: Blood of patients with ankylosing spondylitis appeared to be characterized by a TCR beta motif of several highly homologous variants.

TCRdb re-called the 5' RACE reads through MiXCR, storing one row per CDR3 protein. The sample has 500,000 or so distinct CDR3 sequences, roughly 5.2% seen once; the top ten hold under 4.5%. Their specific antigens are unknown. The sample comprised blood, either unsorted or a sorted T cell fraction (not recorded which). These receptor sequences come from a male donor with ankylosing spondylitis.

This clonotype has a count of ten or more. The chain joins TRBV20-1 to TRBJ1-6; D is perhaps TRBD1 (5 bases). Germline V gene data show CDR1 as DFQATT and CDR2 as SNEGSKA (reference sequence). This CDR3 has 15 residues. The ends were cut back, 3 bases at V and 8 bases at J, with 17 bases in the middle. The CDR3 here is CSARPNVGGDSPLHF. CDR3 bases: TGCAGTGCTAGGCCGAATGTGGGGGGGGATTCACCCCTCCACTTT.

This clonotype was counted at least ten times. The J gene is TRBJ1-1, the V gene TRBV24-1; 7 bases are a match to TRBD1. This CDR3 comprises 12 residues. Germline V gene lookup returns CDR1 KGHDR and CDR2 SFDVKD. The ends lost 10 bases at V and 4 bases at J; junction bases unmatched: 5. CDR3 loop: CATGGEGTEAFF. In DNA, the CDR3 is TGTGCCACAGGGGGCGAGGGCACTGAAGCTTTCTTT.

This clonotype was seen many times. This chain joins TRBV10-2 and TRBJ2-7; D ambiguous. The ends were cut back, 1 base at V and 3 bases at J, with 7 bases in the middle. This CDR3 comprises 13 residues. CDR1 is WSHSY and CDR2 is SAAADI in the germline V gene. This chain's CDR3 is CASSELNNYEQYF. The CDR3 DNA reads as TGCGCCAGCAGTGAGTTGAACAACTACGAGCAGTACTTC.

The chain combines TRBV7-9 with TRBJ2-3; TRBD2 is a possible D gene (5 bases). The germline CDR1 and CDR2 sequences are SEHNR and FQNEAQ (reference sequence). The CDR3 extends over 14 amino acids. V was cut by 6 bases and J by 2 bases, with 12 bases left in between. The CDR3 here is CASRGGLSTDTQYF. As DNA, the CDR3 is TGTGCCAGCAGGGGCGGACTTTCCACAGATACGCAGTATTTT.

This clonotype was detected many times. The rearrangement joins TRBV29-1 to TRBJ2-6; tentative D call: TRBD2 (5 bases). The CDR3 has 16 amino acids. Germline CDR1 is SQVTM and CDR2 is ANQGSEA. Trimming pared 4 bases from V and 0 bases from J, leaving 13 bases between. The CDR3 is CSVGAGPTSGANVLTF. Written as DNA, the CDR3 is TGCAGCGTTGGGGCGGGCCCGACCTCTGGGGCCAACGTCCTGACTTTC. Supplemented by reference TRBV29-1 and TRBJ2-6, the full variable domain reads SAVISQKPSRDICQRGTSLTIQCQVDSQVTMMFWYRQQPGQSLTLIATANQGSEATYESGFVIDKFPISRPNLTFSTLTVSNMSPEDSSIYLCSVGAGPTSGANVLTFGAGSRLTVL.